This is a list of T cell receptor beta chains from one sample in a study of CD8 T cells in ankylosing spondylitis. MiXCR, applied by TCRdb to the 5' RACE reads, yields one record per CDR3 protein. The table records about 800,000 distinct CDR3 sequences, about 11% of them present only once. Sequencing used blood, either unsorted or a sorted T cell fraction (not recorded which). These receptors were taken from a male donor with ankylosing spondylitis. Both conserved end residues are part of each CDR3. A D gene is named only where the DNA matches it firmly. Part of the rows lack a size; the others show once, few, many or a class for expanded clones.

d_gene,v_gene,j_gene,abundance,CDR3nt,CDR3aa
NA,TRBV5-1,TRBJ2-1,NA,TGCGCCAGCAGCGCCGGGACACCAAATGAGCAGTTCTTC,CASSAGTPNEQFF
TRBD1,TRBV5-1,TRBJ2-1,few,TGCGCCAGCAGCTTGGGGGGACAGGCAGGTGAGCAGTTCTTC,CASSLGGQAGEQFF
TRBD1,TRBV12-3/TRBV12-4,TRBJ1-1,many,TGTGCCAGCATCTGGACAGGGGGCACTGAAGCTTTCTTT,CASIWTGGTEAFF
TRBD2,TRBV20-1,TRBJ2-3,NA,TGCAGTGCCACGGGGGGGCGGGTTGATACGCAGTATTTT,CSATGGRVDTQYF
NA,TRBV29-1,TRBJ2-1,many,TGCAGCGCCGTTCGATCCAATGAGCAGTTCTTC,CSAVRSNEQFF
NA,TRBV6-2/TRBV6-3,TRBJ2-1,NA,TGTGCCAGCACGCCCGAGGGATCAGAGCAGTTCTTC,CASTPEGSEQFF
NA,TRBV10-3,TRBJ1-1,many,TGTGCCATCAGTGATTATAGGGGGAACACTGAAGCTTTCTTT,CAISDYRGNTEAFF
NA,TRBV5-4,TRBJ2-2,few,TGTGCCAGCAGCTTAGGCGGGGCGTCGAACACCGGGGAGCTGTTTTTT,CASSLGGASNTGELFF
NA,TRBV15,TRBJ1-6,NA,TGTGCCACCAGCAAGATAAGGGGTTCACCCCTCCACTTT,CATSKIRGSPLHF
NA,TRBV15,TRBJ1-2,NA,TGTGCCACCAGCAGAGATCTGGGGGGCTCTGGCTACACCTTC,CATSRDLGGSGYTF
TRBD2,TRBV5-1,TRBJ2-5,NA,TGCGCCAGCGCGCGGGAGGCCCAAGAGACCCAGTACTTC,CASAREAQETQYF
NA,TRBV6-5,TRBJ2-2,NA,TGTGCCAGCGGAGGATACACCGGGGAGCTGTTTTTT,CASGGYTGELFF
TRBD2,TRBV5-5,TRBJ2-3,few,TGTGCCAGCAGCTTGTCGGCGGGAGCAGATACGCAGTATTTT,CASSLSAGADTQYF
NA,TRBV5-1,TRBJ2-5,NA,TGCGCCAGCAGCTTGTACACTAGCGAGACCCAGTACTTC,CASSLYTSETQYF
NA,TRBV20-1,TRBJ2-3,NA,TGCAGTGCCAAAACGGAGGGGCCAGATACGCAGTATTTT,CSAKTEGPDTQYF
TRBD1,TRBV11-2,TRBJ2-7,few,TGTGCCAGCAGCTTAAACACAGGGGACGAGCAGTACTTC,CASSLNTGDEQYF